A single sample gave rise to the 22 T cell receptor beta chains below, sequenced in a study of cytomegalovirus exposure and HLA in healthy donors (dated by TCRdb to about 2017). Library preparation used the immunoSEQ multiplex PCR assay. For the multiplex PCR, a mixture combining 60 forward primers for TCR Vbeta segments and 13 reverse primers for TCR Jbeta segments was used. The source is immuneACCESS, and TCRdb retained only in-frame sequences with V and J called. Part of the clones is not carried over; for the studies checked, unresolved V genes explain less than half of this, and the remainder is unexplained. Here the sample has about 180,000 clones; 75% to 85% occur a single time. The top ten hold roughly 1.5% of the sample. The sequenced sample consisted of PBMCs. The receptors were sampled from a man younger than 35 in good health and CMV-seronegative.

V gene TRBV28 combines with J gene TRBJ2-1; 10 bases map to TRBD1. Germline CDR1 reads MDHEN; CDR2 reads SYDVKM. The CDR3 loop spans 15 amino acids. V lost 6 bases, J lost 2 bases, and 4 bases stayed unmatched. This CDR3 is CASRQDRGPYNEQFF. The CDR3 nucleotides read TGTGCCAGCAGGCAAGACAGGGGGCCCTACAATGAGCAGTTCTTC.

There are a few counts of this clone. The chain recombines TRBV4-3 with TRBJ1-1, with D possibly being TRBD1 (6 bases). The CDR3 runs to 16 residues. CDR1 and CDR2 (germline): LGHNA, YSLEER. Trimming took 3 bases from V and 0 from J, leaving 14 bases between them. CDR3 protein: CASSQFSGTLNTEAFF. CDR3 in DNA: TGCGCCAGCAGCCAGTTTTCCGGGACATTGAACACTGAAGCTTTCTTT.

The CDR3 coding sequence is TGTGCCAGTAGTGATTACAGGGGGGGGAACACTGAAGCTTTCTTT. Its translation is CASSDYRGGNTEAFF. This rearrangement joins TRBV19 to TRBJ1-1, with 8 bases aligning to TRBD1. CDR1 and CDR2 from the germline V gene are LNHDA and SQIVND (reference sequence). This CDR3 contains 15 residues. After removal of 5 bases from V and 1 base from J, the junction contained 6 bases not matched to a gene.

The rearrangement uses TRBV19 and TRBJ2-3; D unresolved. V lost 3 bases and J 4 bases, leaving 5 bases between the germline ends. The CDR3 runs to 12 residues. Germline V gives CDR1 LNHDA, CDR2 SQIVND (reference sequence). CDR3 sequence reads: CASSMRADTQYF. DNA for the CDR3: TGTGCCAGTAGTATGAGAGCAGATACGCAGTATTTT.

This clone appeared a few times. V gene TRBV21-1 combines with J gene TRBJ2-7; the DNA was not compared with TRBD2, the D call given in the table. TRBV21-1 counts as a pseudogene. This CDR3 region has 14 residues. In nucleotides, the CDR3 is TGTGCCGGGGGCCCTAGCGGGAGATCCTACGAGCAGTACTTC. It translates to CAGGPSGRSYEQYF.

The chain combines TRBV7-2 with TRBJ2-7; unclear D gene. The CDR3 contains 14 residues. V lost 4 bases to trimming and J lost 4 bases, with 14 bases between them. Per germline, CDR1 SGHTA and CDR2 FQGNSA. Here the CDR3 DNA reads TGTGCCAGCAGCTCCCTAACTTACCGTTACGAGCAGTACTTC. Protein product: CASSSLTYRYEQYF.

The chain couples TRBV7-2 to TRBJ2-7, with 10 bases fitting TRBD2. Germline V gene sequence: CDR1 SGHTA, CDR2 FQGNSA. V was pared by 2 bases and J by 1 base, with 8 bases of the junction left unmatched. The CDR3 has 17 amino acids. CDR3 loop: CASSLSSSSGGSYEQYF. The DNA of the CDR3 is TGTGCCAGCAGCTTAAGCTCATCTAGCGGGGGTTCCTACGAGCAGTACTTC.

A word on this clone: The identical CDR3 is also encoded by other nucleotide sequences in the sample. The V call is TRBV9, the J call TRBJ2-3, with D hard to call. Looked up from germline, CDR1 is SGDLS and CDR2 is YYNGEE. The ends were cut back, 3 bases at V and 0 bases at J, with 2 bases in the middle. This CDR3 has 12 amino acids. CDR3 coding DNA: TGTGCCAGCAGCGCTAGCACAGATACGCAGTATTTT. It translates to CASSASTDTQYF.

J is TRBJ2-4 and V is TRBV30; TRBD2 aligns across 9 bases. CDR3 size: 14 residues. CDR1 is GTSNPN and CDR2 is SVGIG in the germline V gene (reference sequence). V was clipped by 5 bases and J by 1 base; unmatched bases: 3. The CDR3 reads CAWGRGGAKNIQYF. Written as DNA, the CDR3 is TGTGCCTGGGGGCGGGGGGGGGCCAAAAACATTCAGTACTTC.

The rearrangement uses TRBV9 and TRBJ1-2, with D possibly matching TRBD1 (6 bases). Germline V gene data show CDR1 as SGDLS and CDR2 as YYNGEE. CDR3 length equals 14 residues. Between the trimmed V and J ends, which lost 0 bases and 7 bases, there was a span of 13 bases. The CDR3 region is CASSVAVTGSGYTF. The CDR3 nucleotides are TGTGCCAGCAGCGTAGCTGTCACAGGGTCTGGCTACACCTTC. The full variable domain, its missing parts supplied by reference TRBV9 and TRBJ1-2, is DSGVTQTPKHLITATGQRVTLRCSPRSGDLSVYWYQQSLDQGLQFLIQYYNGEERAKGNILERFSAQQFPDLHSELNLSSLELGDSALYFCASSVAVTGSGYTFGSGTRLTVV.

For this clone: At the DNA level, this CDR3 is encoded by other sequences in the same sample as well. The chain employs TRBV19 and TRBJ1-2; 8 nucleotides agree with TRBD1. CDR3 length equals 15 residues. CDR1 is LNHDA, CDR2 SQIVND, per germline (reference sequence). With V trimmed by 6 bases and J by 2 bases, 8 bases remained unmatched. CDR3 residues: CASSAGAGGNYGYTF. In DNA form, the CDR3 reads TGTGCCAGTAGCGCCGGGGCAGGGGGCAACTATGGCTACACCTTC. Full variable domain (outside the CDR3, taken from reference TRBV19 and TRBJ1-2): DGGITQSPKYLFRKEGQNVTLSCEQNLNHDAMYWYRQDPGQGLRLIYYSQIVNDFQKGDIAEGYSVSREKKESFPLTVTSAQKNPTAFYLCASSAGAGGNYGYTFGSGTRLTVV.

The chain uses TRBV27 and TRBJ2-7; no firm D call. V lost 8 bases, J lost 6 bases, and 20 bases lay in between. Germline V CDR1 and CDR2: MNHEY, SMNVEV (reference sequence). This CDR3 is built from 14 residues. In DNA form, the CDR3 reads TGTGCCAGCGCCCCACTTTCAACTGTGCGCGAGCAGTACTTC. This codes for CASAPLSTVREQYF.

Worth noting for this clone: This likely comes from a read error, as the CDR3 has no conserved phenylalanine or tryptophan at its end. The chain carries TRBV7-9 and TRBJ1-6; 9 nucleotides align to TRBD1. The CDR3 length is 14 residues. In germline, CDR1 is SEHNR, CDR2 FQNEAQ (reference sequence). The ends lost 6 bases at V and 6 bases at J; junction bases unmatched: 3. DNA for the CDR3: TGTGCCAGCAGGGAGACAGGGGGTAATTCACCCCTCCACCTT. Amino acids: CASRETGGNSPLHL.

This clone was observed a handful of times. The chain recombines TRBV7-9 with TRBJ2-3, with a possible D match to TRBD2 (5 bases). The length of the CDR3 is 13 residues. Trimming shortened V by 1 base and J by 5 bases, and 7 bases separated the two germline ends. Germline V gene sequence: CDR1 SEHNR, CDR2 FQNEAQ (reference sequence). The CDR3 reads CASSLGREDTQYF. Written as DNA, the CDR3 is TGTGCCAGCAGCTTAGGACGGGAAGATACGCAGTATTTT. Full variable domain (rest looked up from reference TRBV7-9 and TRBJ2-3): DTGVSQNPRHKITKRGQNVTFRCDPISEHNRLYWYRQTLGQGPEFLTYFQNEAQLEKSRLLSDRFSAERPKGSFSTLEIQRTEQGDSAMYLCASSLGREDTQYFGPGTRLTVL.

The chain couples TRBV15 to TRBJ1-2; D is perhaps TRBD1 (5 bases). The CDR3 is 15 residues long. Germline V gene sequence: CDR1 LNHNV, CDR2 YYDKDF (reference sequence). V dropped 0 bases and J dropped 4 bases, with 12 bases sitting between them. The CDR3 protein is CATSRDLDSSYGYTF. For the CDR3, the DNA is TGTGCCACCAGCAGAGATTTAGACAGTTCCTATGGCTACACCTTC.

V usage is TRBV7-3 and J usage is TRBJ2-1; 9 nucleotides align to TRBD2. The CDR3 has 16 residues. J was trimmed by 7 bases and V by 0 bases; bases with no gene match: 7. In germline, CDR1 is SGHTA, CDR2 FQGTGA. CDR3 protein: CASSLTTGTSTNEQFF. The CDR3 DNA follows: TGTGCCAGCAGCTTAACTACCGGGACTAGCACAAATGAGCAGTTCTTC.

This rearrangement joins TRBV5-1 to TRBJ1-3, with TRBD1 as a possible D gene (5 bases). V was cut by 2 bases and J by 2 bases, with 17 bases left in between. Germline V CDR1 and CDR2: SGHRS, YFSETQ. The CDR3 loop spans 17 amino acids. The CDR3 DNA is TGCGCCAGCAGCTTTAGTATTGGGGGGTCAACTGGAAACACCATATATTTT. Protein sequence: CASSFSIGGSTGNTIYF.

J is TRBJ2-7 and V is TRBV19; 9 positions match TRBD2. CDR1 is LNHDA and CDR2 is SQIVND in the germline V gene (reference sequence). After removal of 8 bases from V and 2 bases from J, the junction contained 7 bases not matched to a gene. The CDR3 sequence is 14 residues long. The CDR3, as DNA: TGTGCCAGTTCTTTGACTAGCGGTACCTACGAGCAGTACTTC. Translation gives CASSLTSGTYEQYF. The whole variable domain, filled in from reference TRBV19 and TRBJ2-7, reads DGGITQSPKYLFRKEGQNVTLSCEQNLNHDAMYWYRQDPGQGLRLIYYSQIVNDFQKGDIAEGYSVSREKKESFPLTVTSAQKNPTAFYLCASSLTSGTYEQYFGPGTRLTVT.

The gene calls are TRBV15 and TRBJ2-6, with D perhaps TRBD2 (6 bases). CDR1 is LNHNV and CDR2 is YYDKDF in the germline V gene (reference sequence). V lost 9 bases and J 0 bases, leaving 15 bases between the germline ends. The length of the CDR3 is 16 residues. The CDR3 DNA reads TGTGCCACGGTGGTTGACGGGAGCTCTGGGGCCAACGTCCTGACTTTC. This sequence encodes CATVVDGSSGANVLTF.

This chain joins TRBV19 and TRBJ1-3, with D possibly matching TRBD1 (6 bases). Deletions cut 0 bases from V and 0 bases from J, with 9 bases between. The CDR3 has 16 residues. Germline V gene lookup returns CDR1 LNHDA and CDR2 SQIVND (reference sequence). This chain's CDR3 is CASSIDQGPSGNTIYF. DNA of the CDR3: TGTGCCAGTAGTATAGATCAGGGGCCCTCTGGAAACACCATATATTTT. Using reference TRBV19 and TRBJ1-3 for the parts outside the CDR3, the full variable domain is DGGITQSPKYLFRKEGQNVTLSCEQNLNHDAMYWYRQDPGQGLRLIYYSQIVNDFQKGDIAEGYSVSREKKESFPLTVTSAQKNPTAFYLCASSIDQGPSGNTIYFGEGSWLTVV.

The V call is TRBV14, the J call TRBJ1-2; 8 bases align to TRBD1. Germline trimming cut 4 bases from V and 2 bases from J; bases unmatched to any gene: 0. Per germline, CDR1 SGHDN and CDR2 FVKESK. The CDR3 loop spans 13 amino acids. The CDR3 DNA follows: TGTGCCAGCAGCCGGACAGGGAACTATGGCTACACCTTC. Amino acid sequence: CASSRTGNYGYTF. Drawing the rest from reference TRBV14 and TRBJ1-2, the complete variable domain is EAGVTQFPSHSVIEKGQTVTLRCDPISGHDNLYWYRRVMGKEIKFLLHFVKESKQDESGMPNNRFLAERTGGTYSTLKVQPAELEDSGVYFCASSRTGNYGYTFGSGTRLTVV.

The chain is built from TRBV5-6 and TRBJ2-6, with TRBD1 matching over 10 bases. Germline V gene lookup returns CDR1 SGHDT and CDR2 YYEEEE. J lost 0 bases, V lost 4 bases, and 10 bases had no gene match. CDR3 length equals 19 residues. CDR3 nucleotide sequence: TGTGCCAGCAGCCCGTCCTGGACAGGGGGAAACTCTGGGGCCAACGTCCTGACTTTC. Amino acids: CASSPSWTGGNSGANVLTF.